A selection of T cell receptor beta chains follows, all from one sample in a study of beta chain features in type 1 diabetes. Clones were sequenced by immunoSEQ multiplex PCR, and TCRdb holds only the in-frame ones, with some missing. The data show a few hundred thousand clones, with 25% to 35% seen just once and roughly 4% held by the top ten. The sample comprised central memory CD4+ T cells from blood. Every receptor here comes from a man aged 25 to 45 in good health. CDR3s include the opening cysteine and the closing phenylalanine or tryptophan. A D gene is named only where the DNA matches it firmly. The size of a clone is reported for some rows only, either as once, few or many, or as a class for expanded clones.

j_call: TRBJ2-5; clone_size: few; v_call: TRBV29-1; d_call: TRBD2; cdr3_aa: CSVDLAGKTQETQYF; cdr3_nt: TGCAGCGTTGACCTAGCGGGGAAAACCCAAGAGACCCAGTACTTC
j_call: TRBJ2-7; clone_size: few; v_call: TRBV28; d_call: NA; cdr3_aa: CASSLISTYEQYF; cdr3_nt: TGTGCCAGCAGTTTAATAAGTACCTACGAGCAGTACTTC
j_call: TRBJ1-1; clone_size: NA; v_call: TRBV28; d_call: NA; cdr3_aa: CASRGGYGTEAFF; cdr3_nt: TGTGCCTCCCGGGGGGGTTACGGCACTGAAGCTTTCTTT
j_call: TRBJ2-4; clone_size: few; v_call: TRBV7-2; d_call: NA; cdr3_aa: CASSFRLAKNIQYF; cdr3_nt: TGTGCCAGCAGCTTCCGATTAGCCAAAAACATTCAGTACTTC
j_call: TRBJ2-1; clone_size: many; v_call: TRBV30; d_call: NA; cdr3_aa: CAWSVPTGRRFF; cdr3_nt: TGTGCCTGGAGTGTTCCTACAGGGCGACGGTTCTTC
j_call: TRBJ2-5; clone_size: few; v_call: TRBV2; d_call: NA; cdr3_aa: CASSEAGARQETQYF; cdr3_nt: TGTGCCAGCAGTGAAGCTGGGGCACGTCAAGAGACCCAGTACTTC
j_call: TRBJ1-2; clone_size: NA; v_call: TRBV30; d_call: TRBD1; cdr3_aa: CAWSVRQGSYGYTF; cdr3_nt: TGTGCCTGGAGTGTAAGACAGGGATCCTATGGCTACACCTTC
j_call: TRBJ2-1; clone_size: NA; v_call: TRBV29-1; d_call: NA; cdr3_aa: CSVVAGYNEQFF; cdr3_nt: TGCAGCGTTGTAGCAGGGTACAATGAGCAGTTCTTC
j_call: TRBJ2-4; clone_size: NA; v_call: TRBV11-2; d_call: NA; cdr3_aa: CASSPAGGNIQYF; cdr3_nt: TGTGCCAGCAGCCCGGCCGGGGGAAACATTCAGTACTTC
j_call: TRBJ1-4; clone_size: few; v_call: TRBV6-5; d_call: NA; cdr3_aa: CASSYSSTGNEKLFF; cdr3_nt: TGTGCCAGCAGTTACTCATCGACGGGGAATGAAAAACTGTTTTTT
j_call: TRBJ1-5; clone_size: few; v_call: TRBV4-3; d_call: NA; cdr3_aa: CASSQERGSQPQHF; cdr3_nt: TGCGCCAGCAGCCAAGAACGGGGTAGCCAGCCCCAGCATTTT
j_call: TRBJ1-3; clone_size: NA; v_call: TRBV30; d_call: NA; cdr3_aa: CAWTPERNTIYF; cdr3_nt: TGTGCCTGGACCCCTGAGCGAAACACCATATATTTT
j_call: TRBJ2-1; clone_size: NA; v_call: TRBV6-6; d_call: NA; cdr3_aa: CASSYRLYNEQFF; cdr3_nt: TGTGCCAGCAGTTACCGACTATACAATGAGCAGTTCTTC
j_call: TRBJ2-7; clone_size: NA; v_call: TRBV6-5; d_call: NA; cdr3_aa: CASSRRPGPYYEQYF; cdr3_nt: TGTGCCAGCAGCCGAAGGCCGGGCCCCTACTACGAGCAGTACTTC
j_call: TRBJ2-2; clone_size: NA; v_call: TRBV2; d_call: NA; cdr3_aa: CASSGMGDSGELFF; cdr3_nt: TGTGCCAGCAGTGGGATGGGAGACTCCGGGGAGCTGTTTTTT
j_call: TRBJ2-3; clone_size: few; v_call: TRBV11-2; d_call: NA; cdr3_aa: CASSLVGRGTDTQYF; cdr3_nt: TGTGCCAGCAGCTTAGTGGGGCGGGGAACAGATACGCAGTATTTT
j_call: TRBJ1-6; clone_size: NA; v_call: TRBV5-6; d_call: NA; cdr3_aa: CASSADSGNSPLHF; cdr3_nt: TGTGCCAGCAGCGCGGACAGTGGAAATTCACCCCTCCACTTT
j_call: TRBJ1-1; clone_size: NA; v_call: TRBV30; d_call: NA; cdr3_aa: CASPRAPSNTEAFF; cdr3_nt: TGTGCCTCTCCTCGGGCCCCTTCGAACACTGAAGCTTTCTTT
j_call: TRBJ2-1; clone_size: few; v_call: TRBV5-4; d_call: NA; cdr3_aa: CASSLGTDQFF; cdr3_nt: TGTGCCAGCAGCTTGGGGACGGATCAGTTCTTC
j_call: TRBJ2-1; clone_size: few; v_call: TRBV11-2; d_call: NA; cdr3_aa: CASSRNGQLNNEQFF; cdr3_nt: TGTGCCAGCAGTCGGAATGGACAGTTAAACAATGAGCAGTTCTTC